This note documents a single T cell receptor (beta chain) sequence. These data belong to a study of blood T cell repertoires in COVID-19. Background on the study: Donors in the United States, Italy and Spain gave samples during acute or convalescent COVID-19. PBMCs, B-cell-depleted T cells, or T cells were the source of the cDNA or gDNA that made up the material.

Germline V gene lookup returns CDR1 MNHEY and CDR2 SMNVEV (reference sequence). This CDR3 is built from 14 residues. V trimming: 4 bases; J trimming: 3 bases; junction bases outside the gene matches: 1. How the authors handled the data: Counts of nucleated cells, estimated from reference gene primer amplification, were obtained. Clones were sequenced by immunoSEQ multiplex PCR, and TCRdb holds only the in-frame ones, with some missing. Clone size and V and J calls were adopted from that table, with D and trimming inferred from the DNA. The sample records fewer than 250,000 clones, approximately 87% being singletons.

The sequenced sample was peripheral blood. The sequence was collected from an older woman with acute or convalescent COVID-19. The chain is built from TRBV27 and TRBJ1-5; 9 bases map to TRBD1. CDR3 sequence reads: CASSYRGHNQPQHF. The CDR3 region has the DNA TGTGCCAGCAGTTACAGGGGGCACAATCAGCCCCAGCATTTT.